The T cell receptor beta chain described here comes from a study of CD8+CD57+ T cells in acquired aplastic anemia. Study-wide background: An average of about 10.8 million reads for CD4+ cells was obtained from healthy donors. Study-wide results and caveats: A significant difference in CD8+ Simpson's diversity between patients and controls was not found. Patients shared just under 30 CD8+ CDR3 sequences with controls.

TCR beta VDJ combinations and CDR3 sequences were profiled from genomic DNA. Using its own MiXCR run on the reads, TCRdb lists one record per CDR3 protein. Among 50,000 to 65,000 distinct CDR3 sequences listed, about 50% were seen once. The V end was cut by 1 base, the J end by 4 bases, with 16 bases between. Germline assignment: CDR1 LNHNV and CDR2 YYDKDF (reference sequence). The CDR3 covers 17 residues. Remarks on this clonotype: Its antigen is as yet unknown.

Sequencing was carried out using sorted CD4+, CD8+, or CD8+CD57+ T cells (not recorded which) from PBMCs. The V gene is TRBV15, the J gene TRBJ1-4, with D possibly matching TRBD1 (5 bases). The TCR sequence derives from a human donor in good health, serving as a control. CDR3 coding DNA: TGTGCCACCAGCAGAGCCCTTAGAACAGGCGATAATGAAAAACTGTTTTTT. Translated: CATSRALRTGDNEKLFF. The full variable domain, with the rest looked up from reference TRBV15 and TRBJ1-4, is DAMVIQNPRYQVTQFGKPVTLSCSQTLNHNVMYWYQQKSSQAPKLLFHYYDKDFNNEADTPDNFQSRRPNTSFCFLDIRSPGLGDTAMYLCATSRALRTGDNEKLFFGSGTQLSVL.